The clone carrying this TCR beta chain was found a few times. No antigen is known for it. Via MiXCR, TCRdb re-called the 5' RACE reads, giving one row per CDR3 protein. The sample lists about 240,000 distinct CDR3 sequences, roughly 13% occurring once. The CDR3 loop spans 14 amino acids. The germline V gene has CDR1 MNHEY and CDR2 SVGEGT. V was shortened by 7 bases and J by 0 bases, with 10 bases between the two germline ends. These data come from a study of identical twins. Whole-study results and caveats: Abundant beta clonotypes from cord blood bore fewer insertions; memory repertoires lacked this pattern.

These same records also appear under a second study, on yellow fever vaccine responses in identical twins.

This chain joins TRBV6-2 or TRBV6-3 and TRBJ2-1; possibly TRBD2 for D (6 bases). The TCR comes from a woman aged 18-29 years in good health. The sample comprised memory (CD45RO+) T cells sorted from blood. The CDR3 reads CASNAGSSYNEQFF. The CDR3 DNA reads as TGTGCCAGCAACGCGGGGAGCTCCTACAATGAGCAGTTCTTC.